The clone carrying this TCR beta chain was observed a single time. This record belongs to a study of blood T cell repertoires in COVID-19. Study-level background: Italy, Spain and the United States were the sources of the convalescent and acute COVID-19 samples. T cells, B-cell-depleted T cells, or PBMCs supplied cDNA or gDNA.

In the study's own analysis: Reference gene primers were amplified, and this amplification served to estimate nucleated cell counts. The protocol was immunoSEQ multiplex PCR, while the TCRdb copy is restricted to in-frame clones and leaves out a portion. D and trimming come from the DNA, and the V and J calls and clone size come from that table. The table includes 250,000 to 350,000 clones, roughly 83% detected once. CDR1 and CDR2 (germline): MNHEY, SVGAGI. There are 15 residues in the CDR3. The junction had 7 bases not matched to a gene; V was cut back by 6 bases and J by 7 bases. The sequenced material came from peripheral blood. This TCR was sampled from a human donor with COVID-19, enrolled during active disease. The donor label of this sample is uncertain. The chain joins TRBV6-5 to TRBJ2-2; TRBD2 agrees at 11 bases. Written as DNA, the CDR3 is TGTGCCAGCAGGGGACTAGCGGCCCTCATCGGGGAGCTGTTTTTT. This sequence encodes CASRGLAALIGELFF.